This T cell receptor (beta chain) was profiled in a study of T cell responses to AZD1222 COVID-19 vaccine. Sequencing was performed with immunoSEQ multiplex PCR; in TCRdb, only in-frame clones are kept and a portion is missing. The sample consists of over 150,000 clones, 80% to 90% of them appearing once. This material consisted of peripheral blood, taken 28 days after the second AZD1222 dose. The clonotype originates from an adult who received the AZD1222 COVID-19 vaccine.

In nucleotides, the CDR3 is TGTGCCAGTAGTATAGAGGGGCACCCGAACACTGAAGCTTTCTTT. Translating gives CASSIEGHPNTEAFF. This chain connects TRBV19 to TRBJ1-1, with a possible D match to TRBD1 (5 bases). The V end was cut by 0 bases, the J end by 1 base, with 9 bases between. The CDR3 runs to 15 residues. The germline V gene has CDR1 LNHDA and CDR2 SQIVND (reference sequence).